The following is a T cell receptor beta chain sequence with its context. Germline V CDR1 and CDR2: LGHNA, YSLEER. The germline V and J ends were trimmed by 0 bases and 2 bases, with 10 bases remaining between them. The CDR3 length is 15 residues. Assay: immunoSEQ multiplex PCR; the TCRdb copy retains only in-frame clones and omits some. The sample lists about 180,000 clones; 80% to 90% were seen once. This sample is part of a study of blood T cell repertoires in COVID-19. Turning to the study itself: In each case, the material was cDNA or gDNA derived from T cells, B-cell-depleted T cells, or PBMCs.

This chain links TRBV4-3 with TRBJ1-2; a possible D gene is TRBD1 (5 bases). The TCR was taken from a man aged 45-60 years with active or convalescent COVID-19. The sequencing input was peripheral blood. The chain's CDR3 is CASSQDIRGNYGYTF. DNA of the CDR3: TGCGCCAGCAGCCAAGATATCCGGGGGAACTATGGCTACACCTTC.